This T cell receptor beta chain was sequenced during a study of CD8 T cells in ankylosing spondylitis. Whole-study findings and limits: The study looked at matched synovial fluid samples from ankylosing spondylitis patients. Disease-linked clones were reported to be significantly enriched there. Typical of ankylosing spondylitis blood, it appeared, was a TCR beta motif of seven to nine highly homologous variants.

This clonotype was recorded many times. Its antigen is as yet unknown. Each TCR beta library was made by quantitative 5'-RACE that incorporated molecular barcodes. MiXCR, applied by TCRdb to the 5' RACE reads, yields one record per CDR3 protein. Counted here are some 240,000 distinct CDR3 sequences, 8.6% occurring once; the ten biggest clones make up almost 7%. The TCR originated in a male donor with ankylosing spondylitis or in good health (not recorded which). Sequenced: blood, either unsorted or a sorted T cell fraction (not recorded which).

The CDR3 sequence: CASSKTRGQGEQYF. In DNA, the CDR3 is TGTGCCAGTAGTAAAACCAGGGGGCAAGGCGAGCAGTACTTC. The chain links TRBV19 to TRBJ2-7; 8 bases are shared with TRBD1. V shed 4 bases, J shed 6 bases, and the junction held 8 bases outside the gene matches. The CDR3 totals 14 residues. Germline loops: CDR1 LNHDA, CDR2 SQIVND (reference sequence).